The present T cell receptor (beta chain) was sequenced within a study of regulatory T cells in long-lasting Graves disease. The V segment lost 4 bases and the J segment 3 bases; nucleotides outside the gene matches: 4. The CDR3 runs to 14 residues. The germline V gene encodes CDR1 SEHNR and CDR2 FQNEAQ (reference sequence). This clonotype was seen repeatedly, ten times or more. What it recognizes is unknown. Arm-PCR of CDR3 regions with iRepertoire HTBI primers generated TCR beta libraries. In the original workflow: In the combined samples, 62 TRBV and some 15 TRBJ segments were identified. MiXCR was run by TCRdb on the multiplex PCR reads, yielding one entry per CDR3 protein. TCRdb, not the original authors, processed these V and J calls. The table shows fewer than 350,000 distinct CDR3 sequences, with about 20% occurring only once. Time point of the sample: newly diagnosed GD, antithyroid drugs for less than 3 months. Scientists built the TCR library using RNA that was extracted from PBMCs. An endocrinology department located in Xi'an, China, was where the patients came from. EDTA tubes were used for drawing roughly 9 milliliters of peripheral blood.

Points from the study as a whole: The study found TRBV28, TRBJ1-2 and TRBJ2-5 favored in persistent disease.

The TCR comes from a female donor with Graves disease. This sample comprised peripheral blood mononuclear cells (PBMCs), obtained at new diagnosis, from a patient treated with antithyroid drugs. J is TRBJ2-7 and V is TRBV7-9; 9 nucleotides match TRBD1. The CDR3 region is CASSSGQGVYEQYF. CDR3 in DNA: TGTGCCAGCAGCTCGGGACAGGGTGTCTACGAGCAGTACTTC.